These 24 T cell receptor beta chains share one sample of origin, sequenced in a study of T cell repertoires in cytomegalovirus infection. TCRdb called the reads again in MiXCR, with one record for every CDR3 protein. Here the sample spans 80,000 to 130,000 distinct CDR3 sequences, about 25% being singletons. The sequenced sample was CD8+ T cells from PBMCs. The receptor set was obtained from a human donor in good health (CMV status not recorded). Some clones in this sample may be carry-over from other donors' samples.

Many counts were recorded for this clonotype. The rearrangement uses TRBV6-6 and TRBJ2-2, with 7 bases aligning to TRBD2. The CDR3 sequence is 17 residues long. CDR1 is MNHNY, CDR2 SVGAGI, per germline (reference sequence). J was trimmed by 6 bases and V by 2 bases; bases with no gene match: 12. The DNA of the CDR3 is TGTGCCAGCAGTTACGTCCCTAGCGGACCCCAGCCCGGGGAGCTGTTTTTT. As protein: CASSYVPSGPQPGELFF.

The CDR3, as DNA: TGTGCCTGGAGTGTCGCCACAGATACGCAGTATTTT. This codes for CAWSVATDTQYF. The genes are TRBV30 and TRBJ2-3, with unresolved D. Trimming shortened V by 0 bases and J by 2 bases, and 3 bases separated the two germline ends. Germline V CDR1 and CDR2: GTSNPN, SVGIG (reference sequence). The CDR3 is made up of 12 amino acids.

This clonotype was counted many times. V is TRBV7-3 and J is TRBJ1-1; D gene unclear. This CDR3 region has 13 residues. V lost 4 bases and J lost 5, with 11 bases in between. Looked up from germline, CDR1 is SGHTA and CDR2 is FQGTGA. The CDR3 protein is CASSSDLGTEAFF. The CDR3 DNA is TGTGCCAGCAGCTCGGACCTCGGTACTGAAGCTTTCTTT.

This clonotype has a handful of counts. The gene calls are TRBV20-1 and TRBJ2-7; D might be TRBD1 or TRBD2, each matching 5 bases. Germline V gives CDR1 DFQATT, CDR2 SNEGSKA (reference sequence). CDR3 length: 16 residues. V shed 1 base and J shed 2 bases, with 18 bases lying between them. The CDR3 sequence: CSARGVGQEVPYEQYF. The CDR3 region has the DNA TGCAGTGCTAGAGGGGTGGGGCAGGAGGTTCCCTACGAGCAGTACTTC.

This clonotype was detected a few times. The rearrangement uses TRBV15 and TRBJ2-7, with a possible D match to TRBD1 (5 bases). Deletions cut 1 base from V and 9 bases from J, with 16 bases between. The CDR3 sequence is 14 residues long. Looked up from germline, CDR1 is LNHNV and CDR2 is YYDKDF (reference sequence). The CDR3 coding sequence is TGTGCCACCAGCAGAGTTGGAGAAGGGGCAGGGCAGTACTTC. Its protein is CATSRVGEGAGQYF. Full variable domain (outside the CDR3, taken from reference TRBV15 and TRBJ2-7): DAMVIQNPRYQVTQFGKPVTLSCSQTLNHNVMYWYQQKSSQAPKLLFHYYDKDFNNEADTPDNFQSRRPNTSFCFLDIRSPGLGDTAMYLCATSRVGEGAGQYFGPGTRLTVT.

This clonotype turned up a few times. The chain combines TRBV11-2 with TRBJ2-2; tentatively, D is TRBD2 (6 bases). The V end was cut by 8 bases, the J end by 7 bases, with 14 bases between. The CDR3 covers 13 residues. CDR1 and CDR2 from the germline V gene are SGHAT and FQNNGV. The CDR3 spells CASGGETSGELFF. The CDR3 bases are TGTGCCAGCGGTGGGGAGACTAGCGGGGAGCTGTTTTTT.

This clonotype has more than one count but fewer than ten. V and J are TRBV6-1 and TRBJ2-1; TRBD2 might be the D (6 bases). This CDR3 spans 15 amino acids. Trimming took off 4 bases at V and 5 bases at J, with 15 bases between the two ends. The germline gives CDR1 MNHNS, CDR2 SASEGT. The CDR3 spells CASSGWGVVNNEQFF. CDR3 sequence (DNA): TGTGCCAGCAGTGGGTGGGGGGTGGTAAACAATGAGCAGTTCTTC.

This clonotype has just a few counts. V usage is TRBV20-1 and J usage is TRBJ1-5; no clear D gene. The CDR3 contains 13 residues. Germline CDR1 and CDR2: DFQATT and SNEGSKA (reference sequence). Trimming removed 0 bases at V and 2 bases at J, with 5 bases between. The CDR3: CSARDPGNQPQHF. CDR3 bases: TGCAGTGCTAGAGATCCAGGCAATCAGCCCCAGCATTTT.

The CDR3 protein is CSARAADYNEQFF. In DNA form, the CDR3 reads TGCAGTGCTAGGGCAGCTGATTACAATGAGCAGTTCTTC. This rearrangement joins TRBV20-1 to TRBJ2-1; no firm D call. With 3 bases removed from V and 4 bases from J, the gap between germline ends came to 10 bases. This CDR3 has 13 residues. Per the germline V gene, CDR1 is DFQATT and CDR2 is SNEGSKA (reference sequence).

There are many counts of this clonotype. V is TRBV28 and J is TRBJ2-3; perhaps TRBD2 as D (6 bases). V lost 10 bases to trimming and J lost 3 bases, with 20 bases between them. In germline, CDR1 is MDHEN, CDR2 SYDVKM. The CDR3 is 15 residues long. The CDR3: CATRDSADKTDTQYF. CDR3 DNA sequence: TGTGCCACCCGGGACTCCGCGGACAAAACAGATACGCAGTATTTT.

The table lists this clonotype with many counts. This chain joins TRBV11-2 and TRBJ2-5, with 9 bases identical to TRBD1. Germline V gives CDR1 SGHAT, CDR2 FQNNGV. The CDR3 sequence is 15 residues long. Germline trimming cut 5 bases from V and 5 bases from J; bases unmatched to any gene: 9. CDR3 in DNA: TGTGCCAGCAGCGATAGGGACAGGGCCAGGGAGACCCAGTACTTC. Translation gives CASSDRDRARETQYF.

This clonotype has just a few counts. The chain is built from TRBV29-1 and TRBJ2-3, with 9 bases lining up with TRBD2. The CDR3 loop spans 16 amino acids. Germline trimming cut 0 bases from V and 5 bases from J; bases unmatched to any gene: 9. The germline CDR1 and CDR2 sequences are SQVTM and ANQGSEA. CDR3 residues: CSVEDRWREGLDTQYF. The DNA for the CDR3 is TGCAGCGTTGAAGATAGGTGGCGGGAGGGCCTAGATACGCAGTATTTT.

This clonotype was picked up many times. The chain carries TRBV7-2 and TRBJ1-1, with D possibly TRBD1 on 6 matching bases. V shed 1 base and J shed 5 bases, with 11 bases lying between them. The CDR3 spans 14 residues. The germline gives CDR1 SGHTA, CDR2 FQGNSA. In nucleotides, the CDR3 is TGTGCCAGCAGCTTAGGGGGGCGAAGGACTGAAGCTTTCTTT. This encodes CASSLGGRRTEAFF. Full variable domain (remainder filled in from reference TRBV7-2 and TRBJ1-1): GAGVSQSPSNKVTEKGKDVELRCDPISGHTALYWYRQSLGQGLEFLIYFQGNSAPDKSGLPSDRFSAERTGGSVSTLTIQRTQQEDSAVYLCASSLGGRRTEAFFGQGTRLTVV.

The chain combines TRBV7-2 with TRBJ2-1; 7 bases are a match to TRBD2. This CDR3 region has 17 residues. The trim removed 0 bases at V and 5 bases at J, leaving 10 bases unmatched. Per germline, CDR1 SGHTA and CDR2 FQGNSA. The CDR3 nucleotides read TGTGCCAGCAGCTTAGCTGGGGGGGTATCCTATCACAATGAGCAGTTCTTC. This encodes CASSLAGGVSYHNEQFF.

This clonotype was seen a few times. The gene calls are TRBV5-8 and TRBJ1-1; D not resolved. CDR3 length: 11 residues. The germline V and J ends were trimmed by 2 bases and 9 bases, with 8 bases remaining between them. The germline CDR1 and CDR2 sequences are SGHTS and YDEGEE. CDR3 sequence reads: CASSFGMQAFF. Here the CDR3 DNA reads TGTGCCAGCAGCTTTGGCATGCAAGCTTTCTTT.

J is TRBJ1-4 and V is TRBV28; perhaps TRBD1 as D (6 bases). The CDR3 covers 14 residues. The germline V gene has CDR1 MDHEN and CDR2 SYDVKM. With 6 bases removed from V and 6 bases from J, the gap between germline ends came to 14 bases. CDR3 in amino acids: CASSWDTGYEKLFF. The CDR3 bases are TGTGCCAGCAGCTGGGACACGGGGTATGAAAAACTGTTTTTT.

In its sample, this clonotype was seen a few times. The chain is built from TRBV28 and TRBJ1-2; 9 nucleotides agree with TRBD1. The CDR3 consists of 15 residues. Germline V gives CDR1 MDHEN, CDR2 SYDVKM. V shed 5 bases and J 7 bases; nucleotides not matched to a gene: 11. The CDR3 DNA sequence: TGTGCCAGCAGTCAAATAGGGGACAGGGTGGGTGGCTACACCTTC. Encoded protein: CASSQIGDRVGGYTF.

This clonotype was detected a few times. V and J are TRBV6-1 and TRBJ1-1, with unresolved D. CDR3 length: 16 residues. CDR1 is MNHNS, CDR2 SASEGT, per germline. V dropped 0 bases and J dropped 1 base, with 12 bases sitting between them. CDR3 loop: CASSEAREGTNTEAFF. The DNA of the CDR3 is TGTGCCAGCAGTGAAGCGCGGGAGGGAACGAACACTGAAGCTTTCTTT.

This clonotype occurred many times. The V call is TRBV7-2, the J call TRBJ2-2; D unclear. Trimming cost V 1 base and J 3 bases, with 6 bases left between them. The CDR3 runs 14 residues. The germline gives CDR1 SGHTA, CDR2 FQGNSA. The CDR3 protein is CASSLGRDTGELFF. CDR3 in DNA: TGTGCCAGCAGCTTAGGCCGAGACACCGGGGAGCTGTTTTTT. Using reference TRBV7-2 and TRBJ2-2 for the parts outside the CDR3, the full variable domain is GAGVSQSPSNKVTEKGKDVELRCDPISGHTALYWYRQSLGQGLEFLIYFQGNSAPDKSGLPSDRFSAERTGGSVSTLTIQRTQQEDSAVYLCASSLGRDTGELFFGEGSRLTVL.

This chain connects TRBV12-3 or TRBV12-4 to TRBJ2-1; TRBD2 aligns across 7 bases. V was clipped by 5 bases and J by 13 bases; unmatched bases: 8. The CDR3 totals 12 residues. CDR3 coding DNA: TGTGCCAGCAGTCAGGGACTACCGTTACAGTTCTTC. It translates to CASSQGLPLQFF.

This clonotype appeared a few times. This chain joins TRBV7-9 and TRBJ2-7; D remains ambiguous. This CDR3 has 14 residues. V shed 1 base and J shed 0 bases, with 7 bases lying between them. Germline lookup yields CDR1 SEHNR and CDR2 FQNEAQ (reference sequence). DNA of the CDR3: TGTGCCAGCAGCTTAGTGGTGAGCTCCTACGAGCAGTACTTC. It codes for CASSLVVSSYEQYF.

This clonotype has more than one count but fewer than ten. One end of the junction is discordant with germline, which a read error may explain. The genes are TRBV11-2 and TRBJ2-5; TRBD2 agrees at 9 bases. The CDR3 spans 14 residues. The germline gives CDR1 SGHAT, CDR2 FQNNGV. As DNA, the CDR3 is TGTGCCAGCAACTTAGCGGGGGCGAAAGAGACCCAGTACTTC. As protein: CASNLAGAKETQYF.

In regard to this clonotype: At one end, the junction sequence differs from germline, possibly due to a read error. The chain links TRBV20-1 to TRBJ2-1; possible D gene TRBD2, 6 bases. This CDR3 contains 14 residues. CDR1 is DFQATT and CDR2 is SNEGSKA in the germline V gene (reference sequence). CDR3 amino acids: CSTRDFGGYNEQFF. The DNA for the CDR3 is TGCAGTACTAGAGATTTCGGGGGATACAATGAGCAGTTCTTC.

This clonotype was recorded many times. As DNA, the CDR3 is TGTGCCAGCAGCTTAGGGACAGGAACTGAAGCTTTCTTT. Amino acid sequence: CASSLGTGTEAFF. The chain is built from TRBV7-2 and TRBJ1-1; TRBD1 matches at 7 bases. From germline, CDR1 is SGHTA and CDR2 FQGNSA. This CDR3 has 13 amino acids. V shed 1 base, J shed 5 bases, and the junction held 1 base outside the gene matches. Combining the CDR3 with reference TRBV7-2 and TRBJ1-1 gives the whole variable domain GAGVSQSPSNKVTEKGKDVELRCDPISGHTALYWYRQSLGQGLEFLIYFQGNSAPDKSGLPSDRFSAERTGGSVSTLTIQRTQQEDSAVYLCASSLGTGTEAFFGQGTRLTVV.